The rows below give T cell receptor beta chains drawn from one sample of a study of molecular identifiers for immune sequencing clone quantification. A single record per CDR3 protein comes from TCRdb applying MiXCR to the PCR reads. The sample consists of about 640,000 distinct CDR3 sequences, just under 20% of them appearing once. Specimen: naive CD8+ T cells from blood, with Jurkat cell RNA spiked in. The receptors were sampled from a human donor in good health. Some libraries in this study had Jurkat cell RNA spiked in. Both conserved end residues are part of each CDR3. The order of the fields is clone size, V gene, J gene, D gene, CDR3 DNA, CDR3 protein. The D gene is left open where the match is weak. Size tells how often a clone was seen (once, few, many) or the class of an expanded clone, and some rows leave it out.

clone_size: many
v_call: TRBV5-6
j_call: TRBJ1-1
d_call: NA
cdr3_nt: TGTGCCAGCAGGAAACAGACAGCCTGGGCTGAAGCTTTCTTT
cdr3_aa: CASRKQTAWAEAFF

clone_size: few
v_call: TRBV6-5
j_call: TRBJ2-7
d_call: NA
cdr3_nt: TGTGCCAGCAGTCACAGCCGGGCTGTGGAGCAGTACTTC
cdr3_aa: CASSHSRAVEQYF

clone_size: many
v_call: TRBV20-1
j_call: TRBJ2-2
d_call: TRBD2
cdr3_nt: TGCAGTGCTAGAGATCTTCGCGGGAGCTCCTGGGGCACCGGGGAGCTGTTTTTT
cdr3_aa: CSARDLRGSSWGTGELFF

clone_size: NA
v_call: TRBV11-2
j_call: TRBJ2-3
d_call: NA
cdr3_nt: TGTGCCAGCAGCTTAGGCGGGACAAGCACAGATACGCGGTATTTT
cdr3_aa: CASSLGGTSTDTRYF

clone_size: many
v_call: TRBV19
j_call: TRBJ2-7
d_call: NA
cdr3_nt: TGTGCCAGTAGTACTATCGACACGTACGAGCAGTACTTC
cdr3_aa: CASSTIDTYEQYF

clone_size: many
v_call: TRBV14
j_call: TRBJ2-2
d_call: TRBD1
cdr3_nt: TGTGCCAGCAGCCCATCGATCTGGACAGGGAACACCGGGGAGCTGTTTTTT
cdr3_aa: CASSPSIWTGNTGELFF

clone_size: many
v_call: TRBV7-2
j_call: TRBJ1-1
d_call: NA
cdr3_nt: TGTGCCAGCACCCTAAGTGGGGGTGGATATAGTGAAGCTTTCTTT
cdr3_aa: CASTLSGGGYSEAFF

clone_size: many
v_call: TRBV9
j_call: TRBJ1-4
d_call: NA
cdr3_nt: TGTGCCAGCAGCTACCAGACAGATATTAATGAAAAACTGTTTTTT
cdr3_aa: CASSYQTDINEKLFF

clone_size: many
v_call: TRBV27
j_call: TRBJ2-5
d_call: NA
cdr3_nt: TGTGCCAGCAGTGCGGGACTGGGCGGGGAGACCCAGTACTTC
cdr3_aa: CASSAGLGGETQYF

clone_size: few
v_call: TRBV2
j_call: TRBJ2-1
d_call: NA
cdr3_nt: TGTGCCAGCAGTGGTTATTATGGGTTTGAGCAGTTCTTC
cdr3_aa: CASSGYYGFEQFF

clone_size: many
v_call: TRBV19
j_call: TRBJ1-1
d_call: NA
cdr3_nt: TGTGCCAGTAGTATGTGGGGGACTGAAGCTTTCTTT
cdr3_aa: CASSMWGTEAFF

clone_size: many
v_call: TRBV14
j_call: TRBJ2-7
d_call: NA
cdr3_nt: TGTGCCAGCAGCCAAGTAGGTTATGGGGAGCAGTACTTC
cdr3_aa: CASSQVGYGEQYF

clone_size: many
v_call: TRBV10-3
j_call: TRBJ2-3
d_call: NA
cdr3_nt: TGTGCCATCAGTGAGTATGCGGTGTCTAGCACAGATACGCAGTATTTT
cdr3_aa: CAISEYAVSSTDTQYF

clone_size: few
v_call: TRBV19
j_call: TRBJ2-1
d_call: TRBD1
cdr3_nt: TGTGCCAGCAATCAGGACAGGGGATACAATGGGCAGTTCTTC
cdr3_aa: CASNQDRGYNGQFF

clone_size: few
v_call: TRBV3-1
j_call: TRBJ1-2
d_call: NA
cdr3_nt: TGTGCCAGCAGCCTTCTGCCGGGCCAGGGCCATGGCTACACCTTC
cdr3_aa: CASSLLPGQGHGYTF

clone_size: many
v_call: TRBV13
j_call: TRBJ1-5
d_call: NA
cdr3_nt: TGTGCCAGCAGCCAGCGGGGCGGAGGGAGGGACAATCAGCCCCAGCATTTT
cdr3_aa: CASSQRGGGRDNQPQHF

clone_size: NA
v_call: TRBV27
j_call: TRBJ2-7
d_call: NA
cdr3_nt: TGTGCCAGCAGCCCCGGTGAGGCCTACGAGCGGTACTTC
cdr3_aa: CASSPGEAYERYF

clone_size: many
v_call: TRBV27
j_call: TRBJ1-6
d_call: TRBD1
cdr3_nt: TGTGCCAGCAGTTTCCTTTCAACAGGGGGCGTAAATAATTCACCCCTCCACTTT
cdr3_aa: CASSFLSTGGVNNSPLHF

clone_size: NA
v_call: TRBV4-1
j_call: TRBJ2-7
d_call: NA
cdr3_nt: TGCGTCAGCAGCGAAGGGGGCTCCTACGAGCAGTACTTC
cdr3_aa: CVSSEGGSYEQYF

clone_size: few
v_call: TRBV28
j_call: TRBJ1-4
d_call: NA
cdr3_nt: TGTGCCAGCAGTTTGAGGGGGGGCACCCCCACTAATGAAAAACTGTTTTTT
cdr3_aa: CASSLRGGTPTNEKLFF

clone_size: many
v_call: TRBV19
j_call: TRBJ2-7
d_call: NA
cdr3_nt: TGTGCCAGTAGTATAGCGCAGGCATCGACCTACGAGCAGTACTTC
cdr3_aa: CASSIAQASTYEQYF

clone_size: many
v_call: TRBV4-3
j_call: TRBJ2-2
d_call: NA
cdr3_nt: TGCGCCAGCAGCCAAGACTCCAGAAGCACCGGGGAGCTGTTTTTT
cdr3_aa: CASSQDSRSTGELFF

clone_size: few
v_call: TRBV4-3
j_call: TRBJ2-1
d_call: NA
cdr3_nt: TGCGCCAGCAGCCAGGACTCCGGGAACTACAATGAGCAGTTCTTC
cdr3_aa: CASSQDSGNYNEQFF

clone_size: few
v_call: TRBV6-2/TRBV6-3
j_call: TRBJ2-7
d_call: NA
cdr3_nt: TGTGCCAGCAGTTACCCCCCACGACAGAACTACGAGCAGTACTTC
cdr3_aa: CASSYPPRQNYEQYF

clone_size: NA
v_call: TRBV4-3
j_call: TRBJ2-7
d_call: NA
cdr3_nt: TGCGCCAGTAGCCAAGATAGGGCAGTTACCTACGAGCAGTACTTC
cdr3_aa: CASSQDRAVTYEQYF

clone_size: few
v_call: TRBV25-1
j_call: TRBJ2-3
d_call: TRBD2
cdr3_nt: TGTGCCAGCAGTGAGACTAGCTCCTCCTTGGTCACAGATACGCAGTATTTT
cdr3_aa: CASSETSSSLVTDTQYF

clone_size: NA
v_call: TRBV27
j_call: TRBJ2-7
d_call: NA
cdr3_nt: TGTGCCAGCAGCCTATCAAAAGGGTTATGGTCCTACGAGCAGTACTTC
cdr3_aa: CASSLSKGLWSYEQYF

clone_size: many
v_call: TRBV5-5
j_call: TRBJ2-3
d_call: TRBD1
cdr3_nt: TGTGCCAGCAGCTTGGCCTACACCGGGACAGGAGTCACAGATACGCAGTATTTT
cdr3_aa: CASSLAYTGTGVTDTQYF

clone_size: few
v_call: TRBV19
j_call: TRBJ1-1
d_call: NA
cdr3_nt: TGTGCCAGTAGTATCTGGACGACTAACACTGAAGCTTTCTTT
cdr3_aa: CASSIWTTNTEAFF